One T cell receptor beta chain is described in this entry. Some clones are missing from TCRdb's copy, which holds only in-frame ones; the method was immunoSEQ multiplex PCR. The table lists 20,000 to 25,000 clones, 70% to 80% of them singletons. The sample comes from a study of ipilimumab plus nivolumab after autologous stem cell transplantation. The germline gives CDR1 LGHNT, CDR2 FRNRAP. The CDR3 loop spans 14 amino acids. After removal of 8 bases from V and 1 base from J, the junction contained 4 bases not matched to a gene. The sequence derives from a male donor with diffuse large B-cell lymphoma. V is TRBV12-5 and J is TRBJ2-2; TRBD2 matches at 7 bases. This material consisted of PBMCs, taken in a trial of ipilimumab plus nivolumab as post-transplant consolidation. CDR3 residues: CASLASGNTGELFF. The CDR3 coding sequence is TGTGCTAGTCTGGCTAGCGGGAACACCGGGGAGCTGTTTTTT.